One TCR beta chain is described in this entry. This sample is drawn from a study of OX40 agonist ivuxolimab in advanced cancers. Study-wide context: Patients received intravenous ivuxolimab every 2 weeks at 0.01 to 10 mg/kg.

Profiling relied on immunoSEQ multiplex PCR, and the TCRdb table lists in-frame clones only, not all of them. The sample records fewer than 75,000 clones, roughly nine tenths being singletons. From germline, CDR1 is MNHNY and CDR2 SVGAGI (reference sequence). With 8 bases clipped from V and 3 bases from J, the junction kept 1 base outside the gene matches. CDR3 size: 13 residues. Material: CD4+ or CD8+ T cells sorted from blood, obtained in a trial of the OX40 agonist ivuxolimab. The chain is built from TRBV6-6 and TRBJ2-2; 9 positions match TRBD1. This TCR came from an adult with an advanced solid tumor such as melanoma, head and neck, liver or kidney cancer. CDR3 in amino acids: CASGTGYTGELFF. The DNA of the CDR3 is TGTGCCAGCGGGACAGGGTACACCGGGGAGCTGTTTTTT.